The present TCR beta chain was sequenced within a study of memory CD8 T cells in hepatitis C reinfection. About the research overall: Between 12 and 24 weeks after reinfection detection, late samples were drawn.

Time point: late/post reinfection, 12 to 24 weeks after detection. The sorted cells went straight to TCR sequencing with no prior in vitro expansion. The CDR3 consists of 13 residues. The germline gives CDR1 SGHVS, CDR2 FQNEAQ. With 5 bases removed from V and 0 bases from J, the gap between germline ends came to 7 bases. Clones were read by immunoSEQ multiplex PCR, and TCRdb kept only the in-frame ones, dropping some. The table has approximately 46,000 clones, approximately 89% seen once. Sequenced material: naive CD8+ T cells sorted from blood. V gene TRBV7-8 combines with J gene TRBJ1-2, with D unclear. This sequence originates from a man aged 18 to 30 with hepatitis C virus infection. The CDR3 bases are TGTGCCAGCAGCGGAGACGCTAACTATGGCTACACCTTC. Translated, it gives CASSGDANYGYTF.